These 22 T cell receptor beta chains were all obtained from the same sample, sequenced in a study of T cell responses to AZD1222 COVID-19 vaccine. Assay used: immunoSEQ multiplex PCR; TCRdb lists only in-frame clones, some missing. Of about 93,000 clones in the sample, approximately 86% were seen once. Sequenced here: peripheral blood, sampled on day 0 of AZD1222 vaccination. The receptor source for this set is an adult in good health.

By frequency in the sample, this clone is medium-sized (0.01 to 0.1%). The rearrangement joins TRBV4-3 to TRBJ2-1; 12 bases agree with TRBD2. V was clipped by 1 base and J by 4 bases; unmatched bases: 8. There are 18 residues in the CDR3. Germline values: CDR1 LGHNA, CDR2 YSLEER. For the CDR3, the DNA is TGCGCCAGCAGCCAAGGCCCTTTGACTAGCGGGAGTTACAATGAGCAGTTCTTC. It specifies CASSQGPLTSGSYNEQFF.

The rearrangement links TRBV2 to TRBJ1-3; possibly TRBD1 for D (5 bases). The CDR3 totals 16 residues. Germline CDR1 SNHLY, CDR2 FYNNEI. Deletions cut 2 bases from V and 0 bases from J, with 11 bases between. The CDR3 DNA is TGTGCCAGCAGTGAAACAGGACTTATCTCTGGAAACACCATATATTTT. Translation: CASSETGLISGNTIYF.

The chain couples TRBV9 to TRBJ1-1, with D possibly TRBD1 on 5 matching bases. This CDR3 comprises 13 residues. The V and J ends lost 3 bases and 4 bases respectively, with 10 bases between them. Germline values: CDR1 SGDLS, CDR2 YYNGEE. The CDR3 bases are TGTGCCAGCAGCGCCAGGGTGCGCACTGAAGCTTTCTTT. It translates to CASSARVRTEAFF.

This clone is a singleton in its sample. V gene TRBV7-6 combines with J gene TRBJ1-1, with D hard to call. Germline CDR1 and CDR2: SGHVS and FNYEAQ. The CDR3 covers 11 residues. V was trimmed by 8 bases and J by 7 bases, leaving 11 bases between them. The CDR3 DNA sequence: TGTGCCAGCCACTTACGGGGTGAAGCTTTCTTT. Its translation: CASHLRGEAFF.

The chain carries TRBV2 and TRBJ2-2; D not resolved. CDR1 and CDR2 (germline): SNHLY, FYNNEI. The CDR3 is made up of 14 amino acids. V gave up 5 bases and J gave up 6 bases, with 13 bases separating them. The CDR3 nucleotides read TGTGCCAGCAGTTCCTCTGCTAGTTCCGGGGAGCTGTTTTTT. Protein sequence: CASSSSASSGELFF.

The J gene is TRBJ1-2, the V gene TRBV4-1; TRBD1 might be the D (5 bases). Germline V CDR1 and CDR2: MGHRA, YSYEKL. Trimming removed 0 bases from V and 2 bases from J, with 13 bases in between. The CDR3 length is 16 residues. DNA of the CDR3: TGCGCCAGCAGCCAAGATCGGGGGGGGAGGAACTATGGCTACACCTTC. Its translation is CASSQDRGGRNYGYTF.

The chain joins TRBV2 to TRBJ1-6, with D possibly being TRBD1 (6 bases). CDR3 length: 14 residues. Trimming took 7 bases from V and 7 from J, leaving 14 bases between them. Germline loops: CDR1 SNHLY, CDR2 FYNNEI. The CDR3 protein is CASTSTGVNSPLHF. In DNA, the CDR3 is TGTGCCAGCACCTCGACAGGAGTAAATTCACCCCTCCACTTT.

This clone has a single count. The chain has TRBV19 and TRBJ2-2; possible D gene TRBD1, 5 bases. From germline, CDR1 is LNHDA and CDR2 SQIVND (reference sequence). V was trimmed by 3 bases and J by 4 bases, leaving 15 bases between them. CDR3 length: 16 amino acids. For the CDR3, the DNA is TGTGCCAGTAGTATCATTGGCAGGGAAGGCACCGGGGAGCTGTTTTTT. It specifies CASSIIGREGTGELFF.

This clone has only one observation. J is TRBJ1-2 and V is TRBV7-9; D uncertain. The CDR3 consists of 14 residues. Trimming left V 2 bases short and J 4 bases short, with 11 bases between. Germline V gene lookup returns CDR1 SEHNR and CDR2 FQNEAQ (reference sequence). This chain's CDR3 is CASSLNVRVYGYTF. For the CDR3, the DNA is TGTGCCAGCAGCTTAAATGTGCGGGTCTATGGCTACACCTTC.

CDR3 in DNA: TGTGCCAGCAGGGGACAGGGTGGTCAGCCCCAGCATTTT. Residues: CASRGQGGQPQHF. The chain links TRBV2 to TRBJ1-5, with TRBD1 matching 9 bases. The CDR3 runs 13 residues. Looked up from germline, CDR1 is SNHLY and CDR2 is FYNNEI. With V trimmed by 6 bases and J by 6 bases, 3 bases remained unmatched. Supplemented by reference TRBV2 and TRBJ1-5, the full variable domain reads EPEVTQTPSHQVTQMGQEVILRCVPISNHLYFYWYRQILGQKVEFLVSFYNNEISEKSEIFDDQFSVERPDGSNFTLKIRSTKLEDSAMYFCASRGQGGQPQHFGDGTRLSIL.

The chain carries TRBV3-1 (or the pseudogene TRBV3-2) and TRBJ2-3; the match to TRBD2 covers 11 bases. V shed 1 base and J 5 bases; nucleotides not matched to a gene: 8. CDR1 and CDR2 (germline): LGHDT, YNNKEL (reference sequence). The CDR3 totals 17 residues. CDR3 amino acids: CASSQAGSGGAVDTQYF. For the CDR3, the DNA is TGTGCCAGCAGCCAAGCAGGTAGCGGGGGGGCAGTAGATACGCAGTATTTT.

The rearrangement joins TRBV6-4 to TRBJ2-3, with TRBD2 matching 10 bases. J was trimmed by 4 bases and V by 5 bases; bases with no gene match: 6. The CDR3 totals 15 residues. Germline V gene data show CDR1 as MRHNA and CDR2 as SNTAGT. The CDR3 sequence: CASSYEREGPDTQYF. CDR3 coding DNA: TGTGCCAGCAGTTACGAGCGGGAGGGGCCAGATACGCAGTATTTT.

This clone was counted only a few times. The chain is built from TRBV2 and TRBJ1-5; D unresolved. V was shortened by 1 base and J by 6 bases, with 4 bases between the two germline ends. This CDR3 region has 12 residues. Germline-derived CDR1 and CDR2 are SNHLY and FYNNEI. Here the CDR3 DNA reads TGTGCCAGCAGTGAAGTTGGTCAGCCCCAGCATTTT. Translated, it gives CASSEVGQPQHF.

The chain links TRBV6-5 to TRBJ1-2, with D tentatively TRBD1 (6 bases). Germline V CDR1 and CDR2: MNHEY, SVGAGI. V was clipped by 5 bases and J by 0 bases, with 13 bases between them. This CDR3 is 15 amino acids long. CDR3 in amino acids: CASSPGDKANYGYTF. CDR3 nucleotide sequence: TGTGCCAGCAGTCCCGGGGACAAGGCTAACTATGGCTACACCTTC.

V is TRBV6-2 or TRBV6-3 and J is TRBJ2-3, with TRBD2 matching 14 bases. The germline CDR1 and CDR2 sequences are MNHEY and SVGEGT. The CDR3 loop spans 16 amino acids. J lost 5 bases, V lost 4 bases, and 5 bases had no gene match. In nucleotides, the CDR3 is TGTGCCAGCAGTTGGGGACTAGCGGGAGATAAAGATACGCAGTATTTT. Translating gives CASSWGLAGDKDTQYF.

V is TRBV10-3 and J is TRBJ2-1, with D possibly being TRBD1 (5 bases). The ends were cut back, 0 bases at V and 1 base at J, with 13 bases in the middle. The germline gives CDR1 ENHRY, CDR2 SYGVKD. This CDR3 is built from 17 residues. In DNA, the CDR3 is TGTGCCATCAGTGAGTCGGTCCCCCAGGGTTCCTACAATGAGCAGTTCTTC. Protein sequence: CAISESVPQGSYNEQFF.

The rearrangement links TRBV10-3 to TRBJ2-1, with D possibly matching TRBD1 (6 bases). This CDR3 has 14 amino acids. The germline gives CDR1 ENHRY, CDR2 SYGVKD. Trimming cost V 11 bases and J 0 bases, with 14 bases left between them. CDR3 residues: CAALRDISYNEQFF. The CDR3 DNA follows: TGTGCCGCACTCCGGGACATCTCCTACAATGAGCAGTTCTTC.

The CDR3 nucleotides are TGTGCCAGTAGTATGAGGGGGCTCTCACCCCTCCACTTT. The encoded protein is CASSMRGLSPLHF. The V call is TRBV19, the J call TRBJ1-6; 7 nucleotides align to TRBD1. The CDR3 is 13 amino acids. Per germline, CDR1 LNHDA and CDR2 SQIVND (reference sequence). The V gene end was trimmed by 3 bases and the J gene end by 10 bases; junction bases not matched to a gene: 3.

This rearrangement joins TRBV12-3 or TRBV12-4 to TRBJ1-5; the D is unclear. The CDR3 extends over 13 amino acids. The ends were cut back, 4 bases at V and 3 bases at J, with 7 bases in the middle. DNA of the CDR3: TGTGCCAGCAGTTCGACGACCAATCAGCCCCAGCATTTT. Translated, it gives CASSSTTNQPQHF.

The rearrangement links TRBV6-5 to TRBJ2-1; D might be TRBD1 (6 bases). Trimming left V 6 bases short and J 4 bases short, with 10 bases between. The germline CDR1 and CDR2 sequences are MNHEY and SVGAGI. The CDR3 has 13 amino acids. CDR3: CASRDSDYNEQFF. CDR3 coding DNA: TGTGCCAGCAGGGACAGTGATTACAATGAGCAGTTCTTC.

The chain has TRBV6-5 and TRBJ2-5; unclear D gene. Per germline, CDR1 MNHEY and CDR2 SVGAGI. The ends were cut back, 7 bases at V and 5 bases at J, with 5 bases in the middle. The CDR3 is made up of 10 amino acids. CDR3 in amino acids: CASTGETQYF. As DNA, the CDR3 is TGTGCCAGCACCGGGGAGACCCAGTACTTC.

The J gene is TRBJ2-5, the V gene TRBV9; D assignment may be TRBD1 or TRBD2 (5 bases each). Germline-derived CDR1 and CDR2 are SGDLS and YYNGEE. There are 15 residues in the CDR3. The V end lost 4 bases, the J end lost 2 bases, and 15 bases lay between the germline ends. The DNA for the CDR3 is TGTGCCAGCAGCTATGGATGGGGGAAGCAAGAGACCCAGTACTTC. Residues: CASSYGWGKQETQYF.